This TCR beta chain comes out of a study of shared clonotypes between healthy human individuals. Overall study: Each donor had three CD4 naive, three CD4 memory, two CD8 naive and one CD8 memory plate.

Approximately 200 ng DNA, about 28,000 T cell genomes, went into each sorted-subset replicate PCR. Data came from immunoSEQ multiplex PCR; TCRdb stores just in-frame clones and leaves some out. Among roughly 1.5 million clones listed, around 98% were seen once. Study conclusions and caveats: An anticipated effect of sequencing depth on clonotype sharing among donors was recognized. At large depth, rarefaction still showed sorted-subset sequencing to be incomplete.

The CDR3 length is 19 residues. Germline V gene lookup returns CDR1 SGDLS and CDR2 YYNGEE. V lost 4 bases, J lost 1 base, and 25 bases lay in between. Of note for this clone: Its antigen is as yet unknown.

Input material: naive CD4+ T cells sorted from blood. Subset denoted: CD45RA+ positively selected. The clonotype originates from a young man in good health. The chain carries TRBV9 and TRBJ2-3, with a weak D call TRBD1 (5 bases). The CDR3 DNA reads as TGTGCCAGCAGCCCCCAGAGGTCCCCGGACAAGTGGGGCACAGATACGCAGTATTTT. Its translation: CASSPQRSPDKWGTDTQYF.